This T cell receptor (beta chain) comes out of a study of T cells after yellow fever vaccination. Making TCR cDNA involved 5'RACE template switching, which added UMIs and a universal primer site. TCRdb redid the calling of the 5' RACE reads with MiXCR, one entry per CDR3 protein. The sample records about 22,000 distinct CDR3 sequences, 4% to 6% being singletons. This clonotype was observed at least ten times. V was pared by 4 bases and J by 9 bases, with 4 bases of the junction left unmatched. Germline-derived CDR1 and CDR2 are SGDLS and YYNGEE. The CDR3 length is 12 residues. The TCR originated in a man younger than 35 who received the YFV17D yellow fever vaccine. This rearrangement joins TRBV9 to TRBJ2-1, with 7 bases identical to TRBD2. Sequenced material: PBMCs, either bulk or a sorted T-cell subset (CD4+, CD8+, memory, or dextramer-sorted; not recorded which), taken around 45 days after the first yellow fever vaccination. The CDR3 region has the DNA TGTGCCAGCAGCCCGGGACTATTTGAGCAGTTCTTC. Its translation is CASSPGLFEQFF.